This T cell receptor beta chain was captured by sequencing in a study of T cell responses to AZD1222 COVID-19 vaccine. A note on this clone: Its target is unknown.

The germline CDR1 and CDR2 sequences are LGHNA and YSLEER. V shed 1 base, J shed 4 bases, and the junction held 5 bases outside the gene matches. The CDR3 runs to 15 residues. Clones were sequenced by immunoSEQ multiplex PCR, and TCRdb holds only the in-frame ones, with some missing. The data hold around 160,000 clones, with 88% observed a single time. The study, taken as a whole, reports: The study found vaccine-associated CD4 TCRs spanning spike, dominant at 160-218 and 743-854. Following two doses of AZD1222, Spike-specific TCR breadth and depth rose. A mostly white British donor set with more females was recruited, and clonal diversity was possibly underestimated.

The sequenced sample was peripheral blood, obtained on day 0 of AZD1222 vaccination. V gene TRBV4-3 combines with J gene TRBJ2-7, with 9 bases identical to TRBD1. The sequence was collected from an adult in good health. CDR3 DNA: TGCGCCAGCAGCCAAGCAGGGACAGGGAAGTACGAGCAGTACTTC. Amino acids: CASSQAGTGKYEQYF.